The 18 T cell receptor beta chains below come from one sample, sequenced in a study of blood T cells in healthy people across ages. The use of a sample-barcoded 5' primer and a J-beta primer mix characterized a second PCR of roughly 7 to 11 cycles. TCRdb processed the 5' RACE reads anew with MiXCR; each CDR3 protein has one entry. The table shows fewer than 900,000 distinct CDR3 sequences, with 49% occurring only once. Sequencing used blood. The receptors were sampled from an older woman in good health.

The rearrangement joins TRBV3-1 to TRBJ2-2; no firm D call. Germline CDR1 is LGHDT and CDR2 is YNNKEL (reference sequence). V gave up 1 base and J gave up 1 base, with 7 bases separating them. CDR3 length: 15 amino acids. CDR3 loop: CASSQGELNTGELFF. DNA of the CDR3: TGTGCCAGCAGCCAAGGAGAATTGAACACCGGGGAGCTGTTTTTT.

The CDR3 DNA reads as TGCAGCGTTGCTCTAGGGCAGAAGACCCAGTACTTC. Protein product: CSVALGQKTQYF. The chain links TRBV29-1 to TRBJ2-5; D is ambiguous. V was clipped by 4 bases and J by 6 bases, with 12 bases between them. CDR1 is SQVTM, CDR2 ANQGSEA, per germline. The CDR3 length is 12 residues.

The chain links TRBV18 to TRBJ2-3; D is unresolved. The CDR3 consists of 13 residues. The V end was cut by 6 bases, the J end by 5 bases, with 12 bases between. Per germline, CDR1 KGHSH and CDR2 LQKENI. The CDR3 DNA sequence: TGTGCCAGCTCTTCCGGAGCAGGAGATACGCAGTATTTT. Residues: CASSSGAGDTQYF.

The V gene is TRBV20-1, the J gene TRBJ1-2; 9 bases agree with TRBD1. Germline lookup yields CDR1 DFQATT and CDR2 SNEGSKA (reference sequence). The CDR3 covers 14 residues. V trimming: 2 bases; J trimming: 8 bases; junction bases outside the gene matches: 9. The CDR3 is CSARRPGQGRGYTF. In nucleotides, the CDR3 is TGCAGTGCTAGACGTCCGGGACAGGGTCGGGGCTACACCTTC.

Only a few counts were recorded for this clonotype. The chain couples TRBV7-2 to TRBJ1-1; 7 nucleotides agree with TRBD1. The trim removed 4 bases at V and 7 bases at J, leaving 0 bases unmatched. The CDR3 runs to 11 residues. CDR1 is SGHTA, CDR2 FQGNSA, per germline. The CDR3 here is CASSWDSEAFF. DNA of the CDR3: TGTGCCAGCAGCTGGGACAGTGAAGCTTTCTTT.

This chain links TRBV28 with TRBJ1-1; D is perhaps TRBD1 (5 bases). CDR3 length: 12 amino acids. V dropped 7 bases and J dropped 8 bases, with 14 bases sitting between them. The V gene's germline CDR1 is MDHEN and CDR2 SYDVKM. The CDR3 DNA reads as TGTGCCAGCACCCCTGGGGCGCTAGAAGCTTTCTTT. As protein: CASTPGALEAFF.

The CDR3 DNA follows: TGTGCCTGGTGGAGGACAGGGGCAAATTCACCCCTCCACTTT. This sequence encodes CAWWRTGANSPLHF. V gene TRBV30 combines with J gene TRBJ1-6; 9 bases fit TRBD1. CDR1 is GTSNPN, CDR2 SVGIG, per germline (reference sequence). The ends lost 5 bases at V and 7 bases at J; junction bases unmatched: 6. This CDR3 is 14 amino acids long.

This chain connects TRBV14 to TRBJ2-3, with 7 bases identical to TRBD2. Losses at the gene ends were 0 bases for V and 2 bases for J; bases not matched to a gene: 20. The length of the CDR3 is 21 residues. The V gene's germline CDR1 is SGHDN and CDR2 FVKESK. The CDR3 here is CASSQEGDYLFRTPHTDTQYF. CDR3 sequence (DNA): TGTGCCAGCAGCCAAGAGGGGGACTACCTTTTTCGTACCCCGCACACAGATACGCAGTATTTT.

A word on this clonotype: A much larger clonotype is one base distant, so this may be a read error. This chain uses TRBV20-1 with TRBJ1-1; D uncertain. The length of the CDR3 is 12 residues. CDR1 is DFQATT, CDR2 SNEGSKA, per germline (reference sequence). The V end was cut by 2 bases, the J end by 1 base, with 5 bases between. CDR3 DNA: TGCAGTGCTAGACAGAAGAACACTGAAGCTTTCTTT. Amino acids: CSARQKNTEAFF.

The CDR3 nucleotides read TGCAGCGTTGCACCGGGGCGGAATTCACCCCTCCACTTT. Protein sequence: CSVAPGRNSPLHF. V gene TRBV29-1 combines with J gene TRBJ1-6; D perhaps matches TRBD1 (5 bases). CDR3 length equals 13 residues. CDR1 is SQVTM and CDR2 is ANQGSEA in the germline V gene. The germline V and J ends were trimmed by 4 bases and 7 bases, with 11 bases remaining between them.

This clonotype was seen more than once but under ten times. V gene TRBV28 combines with J gene TRBJ2-7, with D maybe TRBD2 (6 bases). The CDR3 is 15 amino acids. V shed 6 bases and J shed 2 bases, with 17 bases lying between them. The germline V gene encodes CDR1 MDHEN and CDR2 SYDVKM. The CDR3 sequence is CASRSRRVVPYEQYF. Here the CDR3 DNA reads TGTGCCAGCAGATCACGGAGGGTTGTCCCCTACGAGCAGTACTTC. The full variable domain, rest sourced from reference TRBV28 and TRBJ2-7, is DVKVTQSSRYLVKRTGEKVFLECVQDMDHENMFWYRQDPGLGLRLIYFSYDVKMKEKGDIPEGYSVSREKKERFSLILESASTNQTSMYLCASRSRRVVPYEQYFGPGTRLTVT.

The chain recombines TRBV12-3 or TRBV12-4 with TRBJ1-2; possibly TRBD1 for D (6 bases). Trimming left V 1 base short and J 3 bases short, with 15 bases between. This CDR3 spans 16 amino acids. The CDR3 DNA sequence: TGTGCCAGCAGTTTAGATAAGGGCAGGGGTTACTATGGCTACACCTTC. This sequence encodes CASSLDKGRGYYGYTF.

This chain uses TRBV18 with TRBJ2-1; a possible D gene is TRBD2 (7 bases). CDR1 and CDR2 (germline): KGHSH, LQKENI. V lost 8 bases to trimming and J lost 5 bases, with 19 bases between them. CDR3 length: 15 residues. The CDR3 bases are TGTGCCAGCCCCCCCGCGGGGGCCGCAGACAATGAGCAGTTCTTC. Residues: CASPPAGAADNEQFF.

This chain joins TRBV12-3 or TRBV12-4 and TRBJ2-1, with 8 bases aligning to TRBD2. V gave up 6 bases and J gave up 7 bases; unmatched junction bases: 5. The CDR3 has 13 amino acids. CDR3 amino acids: CASRGLGGNEQFF. CDR3 bases: TGTGCCAGCAGGGGACTAGGGGGAAATGAGCAGTTCTTC.

This clonotype was seen a handful of times. The chain employs TRBV9 and TRBJ1-2; unclear D gene. The germline CDR1 and CDR2 sequences are SGDLS and YYNGEE. The CDR3 is 14 residues long. The V and J ends lost 7 bases and 0 bases respectively, with 13 bases between them. This chain's CDR3 is CASGLLEANYGYTF. CDR3 sequence (DNA): TGTGCCAGCGGGCTCCTAGAGGCTAACTATGGCTACACCTTC.

The chain combines TRBV29-1 with TRBJ2-3; D call uncertain. The CDR3 is 14 residues long. Germline lookup yields CDR1 SQVTM and CDR2 ANQGSEA. V lost 4 bases, J lost 0 bases, and 11 bases lay in between. The CDR3 sequence: CSVGEAPSTDTQYF. CDR3 sequence (DNA): TGCAGCGTTGGAGAGGCGCCGAGCACAGATACGCAGTATTTT.

In its sample, this clonotype was seen a few times. The chain combines TRBV6-2 or TRBV6-3 with TRBJ2-7; tentative D call: TRBD1 (6 bases). The CDR3 has 15 residues. The V end was cut by 4 bases, the J end by 4 bases, with 17 bases between. Germline V gives CDR1 MNHEY, CDR2 SVGEGT. CDR3 nucleotide sequence: TGTGCCAGCAGTTCCGGGTGGACAGCGCAATACGAGCAGTACTTC. Translating gives CASSSGWTAQYEQYF.

Points on this clonotype: One end of the junction fails to match germline, which may point to a read error. This sequence joins TRBV7-2 and TRBJ2-1; no clear D gene. The germline V gene encodes CDR1 SGHTA and CDR2 FQGNSA. This CDR3 is 14 amino acids long. This CDR3 is CAGSLVVGYNEQFF. CDR3 nucleotide sequence: TGTGCCGGCAGCTTAGTAGTGGGCTACAATGAGCAGTTCTTC.